Each of the 32 T cell receptor beta chains below was sequenced from the same sample in a study of PD-L1 blockade in urothelial cancer. TCRdb's copy holds only in-frame clones and misses some; the assay was immunoSEQ multiplex PCR. This table holds some 38,000 clones, approximately 86% found once. Time point here: pretreatment peripheral blood. The material sequenced was PBMCs, taken around atezolizumab (anti-PD-L1) treatment. These receptors came from an elderly man with urothelial cancer.

This clone appeared a single time. The genes are TRBV5-6 and TRBJ2-2; no clear D. The V end was cut by 2 bases, the J end by 1 base, with 9 bases between. The CDR3 totals 15 residues. CDR1 and CDR2 (germline): SGHDT, YYEEEE. Written as DNA, the CDR3 is TGTGCCAGCAGCTTTAAATCGAGGAACACCGGGGAGCTGTTTTTT. This sequence encodes CASSFKSRNTGELFF.

This chain joins TRBV15 and TRBJ1-3, with unresolved D. Between the trimmed V and J ends, which lost 1 base and 3 bases, there was a span of 13 bases. CDR1 and CDR2 (germline): LNHNV, YYDKDF (reference sequence). This CDR3 contains 16 residues. The CDR3 DNA follows: TGTGCCACCAGCAGAGCTGAAGCAGGTTTTGGAAACACCATATATTTT. It translates to CATSRAEAGFGNTIYF.

By share, this clone counts as medium-sized. The genes are TRBV19 and TRBJ2-2, with 8 bases identical to TRBD1. The J segment lost 5 bases and the V segment lost 7 bases, leaving 12 bases of the junction unmatched. This CDR3 region has 16 residues. CDR1 and CDR2 from the germline V gene are LNHDA and SQIVND (reference sequence). The CDR3 sequence: CASTPRTGSLTGELFF. In nucleotides, the CDR3 is TGTGCCAGTACCCCCCGGACAGGGTCTTTAACCGGGGAGCTGTTTTTT.

V and J are TRBV19 and TRBJ2-2; 11 bases are shared with TRBD2. The CDR3 length is 16 residues. Unmatched junction bases numbered 9, after V lost 5 bases and J lost 7 bases. Germline assignment: CDR1 LNHDA and CDR2 SQIVND (reference sequence). The CDR3 nucleotides are TGTGCCAGTAGTGGATTAGCGGGAGGGCCTATCGGGGAGCTGTTTTTT. Translation gives CASSGLAGGPIGELFF.

This clone came up a few times. J is TRBJ1-5 and V is TRBV5-6; 7 positions match TRBD1. CDR1 is SGHDT and CDR2 is YYEEEE in the germline V gene. V gave up 2 bases and J gave up 4 bases; unmatched junction bases: 3. The CDR3 is made up of 14 amino acids. The CDR3 protein is CASSLDRANQPQHF. The CDR3 nucleotides read TGTGCCAGCAGCTTAGACAGGGCTAATCAGCCCCAGCATTTT.

The V gene is TRBV5-1, the J gene TRBJ1-4, with 9 bases matching TRBD1. CDR1 and CDR2 (germline): SGHRS, YFSETQ. The CDR3 length is 16 residues. The trim removed 3 bases at V and 0 bases at J, leaving 3 bases unmatched. The CDR3 sequence is CASSWTGVSTNEKLFF. The CDR3 DNA reads TGCGCCAGCAGCTGGACAGGGGTTTCAACTAATGAAAAACTGTTTTTT.

This clone has just one count. The V gene is TRBV4-3, the J gene TRBJ1-5, with no clear D. Germline loops: CDR1 LGHNA, CDR2 YSLEER. The CDR3 spans 15 residues. Trimming stripped 1 base from V and 4 bases from J, with 11 bases between. In DNA, the CDR3 is TGCGCCAGCAGCCAAGTTGGAGGAGGGAATCAGCCCCAGCATTTT. Amino acid sequence: CASSQVGGGNQPQHF.

The rearrangement joins TRBV4-2 to TRBJ2-3, with 7 bases that match TRBD2. Germline V gene lookup returns CDR1 LGHNA and CDR2 YNFKEQ. V lost 4 bases and J lost 0; bases outside the gene matches: 7. The CDR3 sequence is 16 residues long. For the CDR3, the DNA is TGTGCCAGCAGCCCAGGAGGCGGGAGTAGCACAGATACGCAGTATTTT. This gives the protein CASSPGGGSSTDTQYF.

The rearrangement joins TRBV15 to TRBJ1-1; maybe TRBD1 (5 bases). The CDR3 has 14 residues. Between the trimmed V and J ends, which lost 2 bases and 4 bases, there was a span of 11 bases. Germline loops: CDR1 LNHNV, CDR2 YYDKDF (reference sequence). Here the CDR3 DNA reads TGTGCCACCAGCAGAAACCAGGGTGGCACTGAAGCTTTCTTT. Protein product: CATSRNQGGTEAFF.

This chain uses TRBV28 with TRBJ1-4; TRBD1 is a possible D gene (6 bases). Trimming stripped 7 bases from V and 10 bases from J, with 16 bases between. The CDR3 covers 13 residues. Per the germline V gene, CDR1 is MDHEN and CDR2 is SYDVKM. The CDR3 DNA reads TGTGCCAGCACCGTCGAGACAGGACGAAAACTGTTTTTT. It encodes CASTVETGRKLFF.

The chain couples TRBV7-2 to TRBJ2-7; no clear D. Germline V gives CDR1 SGHTA, CDR2 FQGNSA. Trimming shortened V by 5 bases and J by 1 base, and 12 bases separated the two germline ends. The length of the CDR3 is 14 residues. The CDR3 is CASSTLTESYEQYF. The CDR3 DNA is TGTGCCAGCAGCACATTGACGGAGTCCTACGAGCAGTACTTC.

The chain recombines TRBV5-5 with TRBJ2-1; 9 bases align to TRBD1. Germline V gives CDR1 SGHKS, CDR2 YYEKEE (reference sequence). The CDR3 spans 15 residues. The trim removed 2 bases at V and 9 bases at J, leaving 9 bases unmatched. Here the CDR3 reads CASSFTGGGGVEQFF. As DNA, the CDR3 is TGTGCCAGCAGCTTCACAGGGGGCGGAGGTGTTGAGCAGTTCTTC.

The chain combines TRBV19 with TRBJ2-7; D not resolved. In germline, CDR1 is LNHDA, CDR2 SQIVND (reference sequence). V was trimmed by 5 bases and J by 6 bases, leaving 20 bases between them. This CDR3 is built from 15 residues. DNA of the CDR3: TGTGCCAGTAGTGAGGTATGGCGGAAGCTAGGCGAGCAGTACTTC. Protein product: CASSEVWRKLGEQYF.

This clone has a single count. The CDR3 DNA sequence: TGTGCCAGCAGCTTGCGCTCCGACTTCACAGATACGCAGTATTTT. Residues: CASSLRSDFTDTQYF. This chain uses TRBV7-8 with TRBJ2-3; D remains unclear. Trimming removed 3 bases from V and 2 bases from J, with 12 bases in between. The CDR3 length is 15 residues. The germline V gene encodes CDR1 SGHVS and CDR2 FQNEAQ.

This clone was counted between two and nine times. The junction and the germline gene differ at one end; a read error may be behind it. The V and J genes are TRBV27 and TRBJ2-1; the D is unclear. This CDR3 is 11 amino acids long. The germline gives CDR1 MNHEY, CDR2 SMNVEV (reference sequence). CDR3 amino acids: CASSSHNEQFF. In DNA form, the CDR3 reads TGTGCCAGCAGCTCCCACAATGAGCAGTTCTTC.

The chain links TRBV28 to TRBJ1-2; 11 nucleotides align to TRBD1. The CDR3 covers 13 residues. Germline lookup yields CDR1 MDHEN and CDR2 SYDVKM. V trimming: 7 bases; J trimming: 7 bases; junction bases outside the gene matches: 5. The DNA of the CDR3 is TGTGCCAGCATAGGACAGGGGGCGCGTGGCTACACCTTC. Translation: CASIGQGARGYTF.

This chain joins TRBV7-9 and TRBJ2-1; TRBD2 might be the D (5 bases). The germline V gene has CDR1 SEHNR and CDR2 FQNEAQ (reference sequence). With 2 bases removed from V and 0 bases from J, the gap between germline ends came to 11 bases. The CDR3 is 16 amino acids. CDR3 coding DNA: TGTGCCAGCAGCTTATTTGAGCGGAGCTCCTACAATGAGCAGTTCTTC. Encoded protein: CASSLFERSSYNEQFF.

This chain connects TRBV2 to TRBJ2-2, with TRBD1 as a possible D gene (6 bases). V was shortened by 6 bases and J by 0 bases, with 8 bases between the two germline ends. Germline values: CDR1 SNHLY, CDR2 FYNNEI. This CDR3 spans 14 amino acids. CDR3 in amino acids: CASRQGTNTGELFF. In DNA, the CDR3 is TGTGCCAGCAGGCAGGGGACGAACACCGGGGAGCTGTTTTTT. Full variable domain (rest looked up from reference TRBV2 and TRBJ2-2): EPEVTQTPSHQVTQMGQEVILRCVPISNHLYFYWYRQILGQKVEFLVSFYNNEISEKSEIFDDQFSVERPDGSNFTLKIRSTKLEDSAMYFCASRQGTNTGELFFGEGSRLTVL.

The V gene is TRBV28, the J gene TRBJ2-3, with 8 bases matching TRBD1. Per germline, CDR1 MDHEN and CDR2 SYDVKM. V was pared by 8 bases and J by 4 bases, with 17 bases of the junction left unmatched. This CDR3 is built from 17 residues. CDR3 sequence: CASAGGLWTGQADTQYF. CDR3 sequence (DNA): TGTGCCAGCGCTGGAGGACTTTGGACAGGGCAGGCAGATACGCAGTATTTT.

This clone has a single count. V usage is TRBV2 and J usage is TRBJ2-6; weak D call: TRBD2 (6 bases). Trimming stripped 6 bases from V and 0 bases from J, with 12 bases between. CDR1 is SNHLY, CDR2 FYNNEI, per germline. The CDR3 sequence is 16 residues long. The DNA of the CDR3 is TGTGCCAGCAGGGTACGGGGGATCTCTGGGGCCAACGTCCTGACTTTC. It is translated as CASRVRGISGANVLTF.

J is TRBJ2-1 and V is TRBV7-2; TRBD2 agrees at 12 bases. This CDR3 contains 17 residues. The V segment lost 6 bases and the J segment 0 bases; nucleotides outside the gene matches: 6. Germline V gene data show CDR1 as SGHTA and CDR2 as FQGNSA. Here the CDR3 reads CASSYGLAGSSYNEQFF. The CDR3 coding sequence is TGTGCCAGCAGTTACGGACTAGCGGGGAGCTCCTACAATGAGCAGTTCTTC.

V usage is TRBV7-2 and J usage is TRBJ2-7; possible D gene TRBD2, 5 bases. The germline V gene has CDR1 SGHTA and CDR2 FQGNSA. Trimming removed 2 bases at V and 1 base at J, with 12 bases between. The CDR3 contains 15 residues. The CDR3 DNA is TGTGCCAGCAGCTTAACAATGAGGGAGTCCTACGAGCAGTACTTC. Its translation is CASSLTMRESYEQYF.

The J gene is TRBJ1-3, the V gene TRBV21-1; the D call TRBD1 from the table was never checked on the DNA. TRBV21-1 is listed as a pseudogene. The CDR3 extends over 16 amino acids. This chain's CDR3 is CASSNLTASSGNTIYF. CDR3 nucleotides: TGTGCCAGCAGCAACTTGACAGCGAGCTCTGGAAACACCATATATTTT.

V gene TRBV6-1 combines with J gene TRBJ1-1; perhaps TRBD1 as D (5 bases). There are 13 residues in the CDR3. Trimming took 7 bases from V and 1 from J, leaving 10 bases between them. Germline V gives CDR1 MNHNS, CDR2 SASEGT. CDR3 coding DNA: TGTGCCAGCACGCTGACAGAGAACACTGAAGCTTTCTTT. It translates to CASTLTENTEAFF.

The rearrangement uses TRBV7-9 and TRBJ2-7, with TRBD2 matching over 9 bases. The CDR3 spans 15 residues. Germline CDR1 SEHNR, CDR2 FQNEAQ (reference sequence). V was pared by 5 bases and J by 0 bases, with 5 bases of the junction left unmatched. Written as DNA, the CDR3 is TGTGCCAGCAGCCCCACTAGCGGGTCCTCCTACGAGCAGTACTTC. Its translation: CASSPTSGSSYEQYF.

V is TRBV6-6 and J is TRBJ1-5; TRBD1 might be the D (5 bases). The length of the CDR3 is 16 residues. Germline values: CDR1 MNHNY, CDR2 SVGAGI (reference sequence). V was trimmed by 10 bases and J by 0 bases, leaving 19 bases between them. The CDR3 loop reads CATGEGKSYSNQPQHF. The CDR3 nucleotides are TGTGCCACCGGGGAGGGGAAATCATATAGCAATCAGCCCCAGCATTTT.

The chain couples TRBV27 to TRBJ2-7, with TRBD2 as a possible D gene (5 bases). The CDR3 covers 15 residues. The V end was cut by 0 bases, the J end by 3 bases, with 12 bases between. Germline V gives CDR1 MNHEY, CDR2 SMNVEV (reference sequence). This CDR3 is CASSLSLERIYEQYF. The CDR3 DNA is TGTGCCAGCAGTTTATCTCTAGAGCGGATCTACGAGCAGTACTTC.

The chain couples TRBV4-3 to TRBJ2-7; the match to TRBD1 covers 7 bases. The germline gives CDR1 LGHNA, CDR2 YSLEER. Losses at the gene ends were 1 base for V and 5 bases for J; bases not matched to a gene: 5. This CDR3 spans 14 amino acids. CDR3 DNA sequence: TGCGCCAGCAGCCAAGGACAGGGTTTCAACGAGCAGTACTTC. It yields the protein CASSQGQGFNEQYF.

The chain is built from TRBV10-1 and TRBJ2-1; 7 bases are shared with TRBD2. The germline V gene has CDR1 WNHNN and CDR2 SYGVQD (reference sequence). Germline trimming cut 6 bases from V and 0 bases from J; bases unmatched to any gene: 5. The CDR3 runs 15 residues. This CDR3 is CASSPTSASYNEQFF. The CDR3 DNA reads TGCGCCAGCAGCCCCACTAGCGCCTCCTACAATGAGCAGTTCTTC.

The CDR3 DNA is TGTGCCATCAGTGAGTCCCGGGTCGACAGGGGACGTGGCTACACCTTC. Its translation is CAISESRVDRGRGYTF. The rearrangement uses TRBV10-3 and TRBJ1-2, with 8 positions matching TRBD1. The germline V gene has CDR1 ENHRY and CDR2 SYGVKD. This CDR3 comprises 16 residues. V lost 0 bases to trimming and J lost 7 bases; unmatched junction nucleotides: 10.

The V and J genes are TRBV30 and TRBJ2-7; D possibly corresponds to TRBD2 (6 bases). V was shortened by 4 bases and J by 0 bases, with 19 bases between the two germline ends. Germline lookup yields CDR1 GTSNPN and CDR2 SVGIG (reference sequence). CDR3 length: 16 amino acids. CDR3 protein: CAWKRQRTGVSYEQYF. The CDR3, as DNA: TGTGCCTGGAAGCGACAGCGGACGGGAGTCTCCTACGAGCAGTACTTC.

CDR3 amino acids: CAISSLTGGSEMKETQYF. CDR3 DNA sequence: TGTGCCATCAGTTCTTTGACAGGGGGCTCCGAAATGAAAGAGACCCAGTACTTC. V gene TRBV10-3 combines with J gene TRBJ2-5, with TRBD1 identical over 10 bases. Germline V CDR1 and CDR2: ENHRY, SYGVKD. J gave up 3 bases and V 5 bases, and 15 bases lay outside the gene matches. This CDR3 is built from 18 residues.